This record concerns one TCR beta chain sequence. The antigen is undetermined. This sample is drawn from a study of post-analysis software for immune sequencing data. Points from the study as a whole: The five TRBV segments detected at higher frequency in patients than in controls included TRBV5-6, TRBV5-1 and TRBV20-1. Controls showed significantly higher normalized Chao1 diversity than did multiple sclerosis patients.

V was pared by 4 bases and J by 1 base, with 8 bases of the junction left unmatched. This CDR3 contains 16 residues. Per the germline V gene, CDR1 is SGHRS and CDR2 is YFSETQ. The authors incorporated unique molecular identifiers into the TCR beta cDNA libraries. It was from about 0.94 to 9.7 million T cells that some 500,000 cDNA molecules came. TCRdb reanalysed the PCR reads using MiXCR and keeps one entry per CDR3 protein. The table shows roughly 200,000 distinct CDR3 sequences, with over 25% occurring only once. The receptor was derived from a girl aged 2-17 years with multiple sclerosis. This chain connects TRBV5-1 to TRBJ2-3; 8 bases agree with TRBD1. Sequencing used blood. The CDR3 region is CASSHGQGEGTDTQYF. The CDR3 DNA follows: TGCGCCAGCAGCCACGGACAGGGAGAAGGCACAGATACGCAGTATTTT.